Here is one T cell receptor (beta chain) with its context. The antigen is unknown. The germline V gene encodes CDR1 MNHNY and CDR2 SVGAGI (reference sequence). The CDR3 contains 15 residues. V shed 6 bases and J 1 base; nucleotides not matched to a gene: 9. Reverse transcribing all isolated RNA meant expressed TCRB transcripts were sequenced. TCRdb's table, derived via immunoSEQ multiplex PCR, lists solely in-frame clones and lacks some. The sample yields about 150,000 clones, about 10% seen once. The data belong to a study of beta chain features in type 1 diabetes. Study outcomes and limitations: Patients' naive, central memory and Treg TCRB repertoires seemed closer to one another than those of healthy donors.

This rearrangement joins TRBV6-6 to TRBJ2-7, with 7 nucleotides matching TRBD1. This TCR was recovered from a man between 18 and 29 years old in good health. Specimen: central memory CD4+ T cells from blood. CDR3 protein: CASSSGQVASYEQYF. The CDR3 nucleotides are TGTGCCAGCAGCTCCGGACAGGTCGCTTCCTACGAGCAGTACTTC.